This T cell receptor beta chain was identified in a study of human T cells and chemical hapten exposure. At the level of the study: Patients got weekly scalp diphenylcyclopropenone doses over the roughly 22-week study. Patch tests applied 0.01% DPC to the upper back and were scored after 6 days. Notes on the study in general: Relative to control repertoires, expanded TCRs gave rise to significantly more large CDR3 similarity clusters.

TCRdb re-derived calls from the RACE reads in MiXCR, one entry per CDR3 protein. The sample lists a few hundred thousand distinct CDR3 sequences, 7.7% occurring once. This clonotype was recorded a few times. Its antigen remains unknown. The junction and the germline gene differ at one end; a read error may be behind it. CDR1 and CDR2 from the germline V gene are SGHVS and FQNEAQ. The CDR3 consists of 16 residues. Regarding time point: pre-sensitization, week 0. Treatment given: therapeutic diphenylcyclopropenone sensitization with weekly scalp DPC. Sequences were derived from whole blood, sampled in connection with sensitization to the hapten diphenylcyclopropenone (DPC). The rearrangement links TRBV7-8 to TRBJ2-2; 8 bases agree with TRBD1. This TCR was recovered from a man between 18 and 35 years old with alopecia areata. Some clones in this sample may be carry-over from other donors' samples. CDR3 bases: TGTGTCAGCAGCCCCGGCGACAGGGGCCACACCGGGGAGCTGTTTTTT. Protein product: CVSSPGDRGHTGELFF.